This T cell receptor beta chain was found in a study of cytomegalovirus exposure and HLA in healthy donors. The study ran its PCR with 60 Vbeta and 13 Jbeta primers. This table comes from immunoSEQ multiplex PCR, and its TCRdb copy is limited to in-frame clones, with some not included. The sample contains tens of thousands of clones, about 72% of which appear only once. The sequenced sample was PBMCs. This TCR derives from a man aged 25 to 45 in good health and CMV-seronegative.

In DNA, the CDR3 is TGTGCCAGCAGCCCCCCGGGAAATCTGAACACTGAAGCTTTCTTT. Translating gives CASSPPGNLNTEAFF. V usage is TRBV9 and J usage is TRBJ1-1; D is unclear. There are 15 residues in the CDR3. The germline V and J ends were trimmed by 4 bases and 0 bases, with 13 bases remaining between them. Germline CDR1 SGDLS, CDR2 YYNGEE.